These 5 T cell receptor beta chains were sequenced from one sample in a study of cytomegalovirus exposure and HLA in healthy donors. PCR was performed using 60 Vbeta and 13 Jbeta primers. Using immunoSEQ multiplex PCR, the repertoire was profiled, and TCRdb retains in-frame clones only, with some absent. Its listing shows just over 150,000 clones. The sequenced sample was PBMCs. The receptors come from a man younger than 40 in good health and CMV-seronegative.

A remark on this clone: Compared with germline, one end of the junction differs, possibly owing to a read error. V gene TRBV2 combines with J gene TRBJ2-5, with 8 bases identical to TRBD1. The CDR3 sequence is 17 residues long. Germline CDR1 is SNHLY and CDR2 is FYNNEI. The DNA of the CDR3 is TGTACCAGCACCAATCCAGGACAGGGCCTTAAGTGGGAGACCCAGTACTTC. The encoded protein is CTSTNPGQGLKWETQYF.

V gene TRBV5-1 combines with J gene TRBJ1-4; weak D call: TRBD1 (6 bases). Germline CDR1 reads SGHRS; CDR2 reads YFSETQ. The CDR3 contains 17 residues. V was cut by 4 bases and J by 1 base, with 17 bases left in between. In DNA form, the CDR3 reads TGCGCCAGCAGCGAAGGGGCGGGGGCATTAACTAATGAAAAACTGTTTTTT. Its protein is CASSEGAGALTNEKLFF.

V is TRBV4-1 and J is TRBJ2-2; no clear D gene. The CDR3 consists of 15 residues. Trimming removed 1 base at V and 2 bases at J, with 8 bases between. The germline V gene has CDR1 MGHRA and CDR2 YSYEKL. The CDR3 DNA reads TGCGCCAGCAGCCAAGTTACTTTAAACACCGGGGAGCTGTTTTTT. Amino acid sequence: CASSQVTLNTGELFF.

The chain recombines TRBV7-7 with TRBJ2-5; perhaps TRBD2 as D (6 bases). The J call may be mistaken, given a closer DNA end match to TRBJ2-7. The CDR3 is 12 amino acids. Germline CDR1 SSHAT, CDR2 FNYEAQ (reference sequence). This CDR3 is CASSPLEGEQYF. CDR3 in DNA: TGTGCCAGCAGCCCCCTGGAGGGCGAGCAGTACTTC.

As DNA, the CDR3 is TGTGCCAGCACCCTTAAAGGGGGCCAAGAGACCCAGTACTTC. Translated, it gives CASTLKGGQETQYF. The chain joins TRBV5-4 to TRBJ2-5; a weak D match, TRBD1 (6 bases). Germline assignment: CDR1 SGHNT and CDR2 YYREEE (reference sequence). The V gene lost 6 bases and the J gene lost 1 base, with 13 bases spanning the gap. This CDR3 has 14 amino acids.